This T cell receptor beta chain is drawn from a study of beta chain features in type 1 diabetes. The study's findings and limits: Moderately but significantly shorter TCRB CDR3s were found in Type 1 diabetes patients in all four CD4+ subsets.

Regarding this clone: As yet, its antigen is unknown.

Per the germline V gene, CDR1 is SGHRS and CDR2 is YFSETQ. The CDR3 is 17 residues long. With 1 base removed from V and 1 base from J, the gap between germline ends came to 17 bases. Since all of the isolated RNA was reverse transcribed, expressed TCRB transcripts were what got sequenced. The protocol was immunoSEQ multiplex PCR, while the TCRdb copy is restricted to in-frame clones and leaves out a portion. The table records 680,000 or so clones, roughly 13% of them present only once. This sequence joins TRBV5-1 and TRBJ1-1; maybe TRBD1 (5 bases). Material: naive CD4+ T cells from blood. The receptor's source is a man aged 18 to 30 with type 1 diabetes. The CDR3 DNA reads as TGCGCCAGCAGCTTGTGGGGCGGCGGTGGCGAGAACACTGAAGCTTTCTTT. Amino acid sequence: CASSLWGGGGENTEAFF.